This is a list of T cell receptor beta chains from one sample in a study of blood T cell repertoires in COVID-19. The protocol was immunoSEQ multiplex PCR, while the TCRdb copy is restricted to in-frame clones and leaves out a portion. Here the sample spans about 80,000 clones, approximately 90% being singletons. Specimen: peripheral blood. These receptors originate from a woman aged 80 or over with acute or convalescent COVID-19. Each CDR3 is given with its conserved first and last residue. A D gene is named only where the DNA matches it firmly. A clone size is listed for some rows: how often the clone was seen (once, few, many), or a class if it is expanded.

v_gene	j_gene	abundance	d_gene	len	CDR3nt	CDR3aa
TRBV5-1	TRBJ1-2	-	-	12	TGCGCCAGCAGCCTCTCTAACTATGGCTACACCTTC	CASSLSNYGYTF
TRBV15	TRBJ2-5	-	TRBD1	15	TGTGCCACCAGAGGATCAGGGGGCATGCGTGAGACCCAGTACTTC	CATRGSGGMRETQYF
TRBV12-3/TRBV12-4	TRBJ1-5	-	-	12	TGTGCCAGCAGGGCCCGAGGGCAGCCCCAGCATTTT	CASRARGQPQHF
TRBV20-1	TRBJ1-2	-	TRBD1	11	TGCAGTGCTACGGGACAGTATCTCTACACCTTC	CSATGQYLYTF
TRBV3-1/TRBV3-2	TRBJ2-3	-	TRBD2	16	TGTGCCAGCAGCCGAACTAGCGGGGGGCGCACAGATACGCAGTATTTT	CASSRTSGGRTDTQYF
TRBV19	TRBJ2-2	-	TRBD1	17	TGTGCCAGTAGTATCGACCACGGGACAGCAAACACCGGGGAGCTGTTTTTT	CASSIDHGTANTGELFF
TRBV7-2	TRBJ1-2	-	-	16	TGTGCCAGCAGCTCCCTTCGGGGGGCCTCTAACTATGGCTACACCTTC	CASSSLRGASNYGYTF
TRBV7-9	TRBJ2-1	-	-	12	TGTGCCAGCAGCTCCGGACTAACGGAGCAGTTCTTC	CASSSGLTEQFF
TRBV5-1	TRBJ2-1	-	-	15	TGCGCCAGCAGCTCGTCGGGACACCTTGGGGATGAGCAGTTCTTC	CASSSSGHLGDEQFF
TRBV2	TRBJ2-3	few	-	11	TGTGCCAGCAGGGGCCAAGATACGCAGTATTTT	CASRGQDTQYF
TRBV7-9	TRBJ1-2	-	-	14	TGTGCCAGCAGCTTAGAGTCCGCGCACTATGGCTACACCTTC	CASSLESAHYGYTF
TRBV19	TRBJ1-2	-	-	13	TGTGCCAGTAGTATCCAGGGCCTTGCTGGCTACACCTTC	CASSIQGLAGYTF
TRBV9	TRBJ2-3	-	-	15	TGTGCCAGCAGCGTAGCTGGTGGGCTCACAGATACGCAGTATTTT	CASSVAGGLTDTQYF
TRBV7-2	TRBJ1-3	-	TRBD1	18	TGTGCCAGCAGCTTAAACTTCCCGGGACAGGGGACTGGAAACACCATATATTTT	CASSLNFPGQGTGNTIYF
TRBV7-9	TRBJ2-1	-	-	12	TGTGCCAGCAGCTTAATCCCCGGTGAGCAGTTCTTC	CASSLIPGEQFF
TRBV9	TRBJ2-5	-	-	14	TGTGCCAGCAGCCAGGGGCTAGGCGGGGAGACCCAGTACTTC	CASSQGLGGETQYF
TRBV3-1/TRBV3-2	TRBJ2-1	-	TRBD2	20	TGTGCCAGCAGCCAAGATCTAGCGGGGGGCCCCCCAAGCTCCTACAATGAGCAGTTCTTC	CASSQDLAGGPPSSYNEQFF
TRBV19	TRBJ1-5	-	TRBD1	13	TGTGCCAGTAGCGACAGGGGGCCACAGCCCCAGCATTTT	CASSDRGPQPQHF
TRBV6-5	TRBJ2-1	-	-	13	TGTGCCGAGGGGGTGGCGGGAGACTATGAGCAGTTCTTC	CAEGVAGDYEQFF